This TCR beta chain was sequenced in a study of T cells in Graves' hyperthyroidism and ophthalmopathy. This clonotype has ten or more counts. Germline assignment: CDR1 LNHDA and CDR2 SQIVND (reference sequence). V shed 2 bases and J 5 bases; nucleotides not matched to a gene: 12. CDR3 length: 17 residues. TCR beta CDR3 sequences were amplified from RNA transcripts. First-round RT-PCR targeting the TCR CDR3 was performed with the HTBI primer set. MiXCR, applied by TCRdb to the multiplex PCR reads, yields one record per CDR3 protein. Of tens of thousands of distinct CDR3 sequences listed, around 48% are singletons.

Sequencing input: blood. This sequence joins TRBV19 and TRBJ1-5; 7 bases are a match to TRBD1. This sequence was found in a woman in her 30s with Graves' ophthalmopathy. The CDR3 DNA reads as TGTGCCAGTAGTATAAACTACAGGGGAACACAGGATCAGCCCCAGCATTTT. Its protein product is CASSINYRGTQDQPQHF.